One and the same sample provided the 17 T cell receptor beta chains below, sequenced in a study of vaccination and CD4 T cells after COVID-19. Sequenced with the Oncomine TCR Beta short-read assay was DNA taken from cultured CD4+ T cells. Via MiXCR, TCRdb re-called the PCR reads, giving one row per CDR3 protein. The sample contains fewer than 30,000 distinct CDR3 sequences, roughly 60% of which appear only once. Regarding treatment: roughly 11-day PBMC culture with coronavirus spike peptide pools or control peptides (ViraFEST assay). What these receptors recognize is not known. Specimen: CD4+ T cells from blood, cultured in vitro, collected after SARS-CoV-2 vaccination. The source is a human donor who received a COVID-19 vaccine.

V is TRBV6-5 and J is TRBJ1-5; D remains unclear. From germline, CDR1 is MNHEY and CDR2 SVGAGI. This CDR3 region has 15 residues. V was cut by 0 bases and J by 2 bases, with 8 bases left in between. In nucleotides, the CDR3 is TGTGCCAGCAGTTACTCGAGAGGAGGCAATCAGCCCCAGCATTTT. Protein sequence: CASSYSRGGNQPQHF.

The chain is built from TRBV19 and TRBJ1-2; D remains ambiguous. The V and J ends lost 3 bases and 1 base respectively, with 12 bases between them. There are 15 residues in the CDR3. Germline CDR1 reads LNHDA; CDR2 reads SQIVND (reference sequence). The CDR3 loop is CASSMSAGNNYGYTF. In DNA, the CDR3 is TGTGCCAGTAGTATGTCCGCGGGAAATAACTATGGCTACACCTTC.

This clonotype was recorded once. V gene TRBV4-1 combines with J gene TRBJ1-5; D uncertain. Trimming left V 1 base short and J 3 bases short, with 13 bases between. This CDR3 has 16 residues. CDR1 and CDR2 (germline): MGHRA, YSYEKL. CDR3 sequence: CASSQVWEGFNQPQHF. CDR3 bases: TGCGCCAGCAGCCAAGTTTGGGAAGGCTTCAATCAGCCCCAGCATTTT.

The chain couples TRBV28 to TRBJ1-1; TRBD1 might be the D (6 bases). Per germline, CDR1 MDHEN and CDR2 SYDVKM. The CDR3 has 14 amino acids. Trimming took 6 bases from V and 4 from J, leaving 15 bases between them. CDR3 in amino acids: CASSRDTGITEAFF. As DNA, the CDR3 is TGTGCCAGCAGCCGAGATACAGGGATCACTGAAGCTTTCTTT. Looking up the rest from reference TRBV28 and TRBJ1-1 gives the full variable domain: DVKVTQSSRYLVKRTGEKVFLECVQDMDHENMFWYRQDPGLGLRLIYFSYDVKMKEKGDIPEGYSVSREKKERFSLILESASTNQTSMYLCASSRDTGITEAFFGQGTRLTVV.

The rearrangement links TRBV30 to TRBJ1-1, with D hard to call. CDR3 size: 14 residues. V gave up 2 bases and J gave up 1 base, with 11 bases separating them. Germline V gives CDR1 GTSNPN, CDR2 SVGIG (reference sequence). The CDR3 region is CAWSSNSWNTEAFF. CDR3 DNA sequence: TGTGCCTGGAGTTCTAACAGCTGGAACACTGAAGCTTTCTTT.

V usage is TRBV30 and J usage is TRBJ2-2; D not certain. Germline assignment: CDR1 GTSNPN and CDR2 SVGIG (reference sequence). The CDR3 consists of 13 residues. The V end lost 2 bases, the J end lost 4 bases, and 8 bases lay between the germline ends. The CDR3 loop reads CAWSTHGTGELFF. CDR3 nucleotides: TGTGCCTGGAGTACCCATGGCACCGGGGAGCTGTTTTTT. Together with reference TRBV30 and TRBJ2-2, the CDR3 gives the full variable domain: SQTIHQWPATLVQPVGSPLSLECTVEGTSNPNLYWYRQAAGRGLQLLFYSVGIGQISSEVPQNLSASRPQDRQFILSSKKLLLSDSGFYLCAWSTHGTGELFFGEGSRLTVL.

The chain is built from TRBV11-3 and TRBJ2-6; TRBD1 agrees at 10 bases. Germline-derived CDR1 and CDR2 are SGHNT and YENEEA. The CDR3 consists of 17 residues. V was pared by 1 base and J by 0 bases, with 0 bases of the junction left unmatched. In DNA, the CDR3 is TGTGCCAGCAGCTTAGGACAGGGGGCCTCTGGGGCCAACGTCCTGACTTTC. This codes for CASSLGQGASGANVLTF. The full variable domain, rest sourced from reference TRBV11-3 and TRBJ2-6, is EAGVVQSPRYKIIEKKQPVAFWCNPISGHNTLYWYLQNLGQGPELLIRYENEEAVDDSQLPKDRFSAERLKGVDSTLKIQPAELGDSAVYLCASSLGQGASGANVLTFGAGSRLTVL.

This sequence joins TRBV6-1 and TRBJ2-1; D unresolved. Deletions cut 5 bases from V and 0 bases from J, with 8 bases between. The length of the CDR3 is 14 residues. Germline loops: CDR1 MNHNS, CDR2 SASEGT. The CDR3, as DNA: TGTGCCAGCAGTCTGACAAGCTCCTACAATGAGCAGTTCTTC. It specifies CASSLTSSYNEQFF.

The chain carries TRBV11-3 and TRBJ2-2; 9 bases map to TRBD1. CDR3 length: 15 amino acids. With V trimmed by 4 bases and J by 6 bases, 6 bases remained unmatched. Germline loops: CDR1 SGHNT, CDR2 YENEEA. The CDR3 region is CASSSDRGSPGELFF. The CDR3 DNA reads TGTGCCAGCAGCTCGGACAGGGGAAGCCCCGGGGAGCTGTTTTTT.

This clonotype was seen only a few times. The chain couples TRBV20-1 to TRBJ2-3; the D gene is possibly TRBD2 (8 bases). The CDR3 has 16 residues. Trimming stripped 6 bases from V and 4 bases from J, with 23 bases between. CDR1 and CDR2 from the germline V gene are DFQATT and SNEGSKA (reference sequence). CDR3 residues: CSAQLSGGGMADTQYF. CDR3 bases: TGCAGTGCCCAGCTTTCGGGAGGGGGCATGGCAGATACGCAGTATTTT.

J is TRBJ2-5 and V is TRBV30; D is undetermined. The CDR3 runs 15 residues. Germline V gives CDR1 GTSNPN, CDR2 SVGIG (reference sequence). The V gene lost 2 bases and the J gene lost 2 bases, with 15 bases spanning the gap. CDR3 nucleotides: TGTGCCTGGAGTCCCCGCCGGACGGATCAAGAGACCCAGTACTTC. Its protein product is CAWSPRRTDQETQYF. Full variable domain (remainder filled in from reference TRBV30 and TRBJ2-5): SQTIHQWPATLVQPVGSPLSLECTVEGTSNPNLYWYRQAAGRGLQLLFYSVGIGQISSEVPQNLSASRPQDRQFILSSKKLLLSDSGFYLCAWSPRRTDQETQYFGPGTRLLVL.

This chain uses TRBV7-2 with TRBJ2-1; D perhaps matches TRBD1 (6 bases). CDR3 length: 16 amino acids. Trimming took off 1 base at V and 6 bases at J, with 16 bases between the two ends. Germline CDR1 is SGHTA and CDR2 is FQGNSA. CDR3 in DNA: TGTGCCAGCAGCTTAGGAACGAACAGGGCTGTCAATGAGCAGTTCTTC. Translated: CASSLGTNRAVNEQFF.

The gene calls are TRBV7-9 and TRBJ1-2; D unresolved. In germline, CDR1 is SEHNR, CDR2 FQNEAQ (reference sequence). V lost 0 bases and J lost 7, with 12 bases in between. The CDR3 length is 14 residues. The CDR3 DNA sequence: TGTGCCAGCAGCTTAGCCCCAGGAGCTATTGGCTACACCTTC. This sequence encodes CASSLAPGAIGYTF.

The chain links TRBV7-8 to TRBJ2-4, with D tentatively TRBD1 (7 bases). Germline V gene lookup returns CDR1 SGHVS and CDR2 FQNEAQ. V was cut by 8 bases and J by 3 bases, with 14 bases left in between. The CDR3 is 14 amino acids. The CDR3, as DNA: TGTGCCAGCGGAGGGGGCTCGGACAAAAACATTCAGTACTTC. This gives the protein CASGGGSDKNIQYF. Full variable domain (remainder filled in from reference TRBV7-8 and TRBJ2-4): GAGVSQSPRYKVAKRGQDVALRCDPISGHVSLFWYQQALGQGPEFLTYFQNEAQLDKSGLPSDRFFAERPEGSVSTLKIQRTQQEDSAVYLCASGGGSDKNIQYFGAGTRLSVL.

The chain employs TRBV7-9 and TRBJ1-6; 7 positions match TRBD1. The CDR3 sequence is 15 residues long. Germline V gives CDR1 SEHNR, CDR2 FQNEAQ (reference sequence). J was trimmed by 8 bases and V by 6 bases; bases with no gene match: 10. The chain's CDR3 is CASSFYDREHSPLHF. For the CDR3, the DNA is TGTGCCAGCAGTTTTTACGACAGGGAACATTCACCCCTCCACTTT.

This clonotype has more than one count but fewer than ten. V usage is TRBV7-2 and J usage is TRBJ2-2; 11 bases align to TRBD2. The germline gives CDR1 SGHTA, CDR2 FQGNSA. The CDR3 runs 14 residues. Unmatched junction bases numbered 0, after V lost 3 bases and J lost 6 bases. CDR3 sequence (DNA): TGTGCCAGCAGCTTTAGCGGGGGGGCCGGGGAGCTGTTTTTT. It encodes CASSFSGGAGELFF.

The gene calls are TRBV20-1 and TRBJ1-1, with D possibly TRBD1 on 5 matching bases. This CDR3 has 12 amino acids. V dropped 1 base and J dropped 5 bases, with 8 bases sitting between them. Germline values: CDR1 DFQATT, CDR2 SNEGSKA (reference sequence). The CDR3 DNA follows: TGCAGTGCTAGAGCGGGGGGGACTGAAGCTTTCTTT. Amino acids: CSARAGGTEAFF.